The 27 T cell receptor beta chains below come from one sample, sequenced in a study of blood T cell repertoires in COVID-19. Method: immunoSEQ multiplex PCR; TCRdb's copy keeps in-frame clones and lacks some. In the table there are around 90,000 clones, about 85% of which are singletons. The material sequenced was peripheral blood. The receptors originated from a woman between 65 and 79 years old with active or convalescent COVID-19.

This sequence joins TRBV29-1 and TRBJ2-5; a possible D gene is TRBD1 (5 bases). Germline CDR1 is SQVTM and CDR2 is ANQGSEA. The CDR3 covers 11 residues. V was pared by 6 bases and J by 5 bases, with 10 bases between. CDR3 residues: CSVRERETQYF. The CDR3 coding sequence is TGCAGCGTCAGGGAAAGGGAGACCCAGTACTTC.

This clone came up a few times. The chain combines TRBV7-2 with TRBJ2-1; D ambiguous. Germline CDR1 SGHTA, CDR2 FQGNSA. V dropped 2 bases and J dropped 6 bases, with 11 bases sitting between them. There are 14 residues in the CDR3. CDR3 coding DNA: TGTGCCAGCAGCTTATACGCTAGTATCAATGAGCAGTTCTTC. It yields the protein CASSLYASINEQFF.

The rearrangement joins TRBV10-2 to TRBJ2-7; TRBD1 might be the D (5 bases). V lost 2 bases, J lost 5 bases, and 16 bases lay in between. The CDR3 has 15 amino acids. Germline V gene lookup returns CDR1 WSHSY and CDR2 SAAADI. The CDR3, as DNA: TGCGCCAGCAGTGAGCCCCCCGACAGAATCCACGAGCAGTACTTC. This encodes CASSEPPDRIHEQYF.

This clone was observed a single time. The V and J genes are TRBV7-2 and TRBJ2-3; 7 bases match TRBD2. Germline loops: CDR1 SGHTA, CDR2 FQGNSA. This CDR3 is 14 amino acids long. V lost 6 bases to trimming and J lost 1 base; unmatched junction nucleotides: 4. The CDR3 region is CASSRTSGTDTQYF. The DNA of the CDR3 is TGTGCCAGCAGTCGTACTAGCGGCACAGATACGCAGTATTTT.

This sequence joins TRBV3-1 (or the pseudogene TRBV3-2) and TRBJ1-5; D gene unclear. This CDR3 has 14 residues. Between the trimmed V and J ends, which lost 4 bases and 0 bases, there was a span of 7 bases. Looked up from germline, CDR1 is LGHDT and CDR2 is YNNKEL (reference sequence). The CDR3 DNA sequence: TGTGCCAGCAGCCGGACTACTAGCAATCAGCCCCAGCATTTT. Translation gives CASSRTTSNQPQHF.

The chain couples TRBV4-1 to TRBJ2-7; 10 bases map to TRBD2. Germline loops: CDR1 MGHRA, CDR2 YSYEKL. CDR3 size: 14 residues. Trimming at V came to 6 bases and at J to 1 base, leaving 3 bases not matched to a gene. The CDR3 sequence is CASSRTSGSYEQYF. The CDR3 DNA reads TGCGCCAGCAGTCGGACTAGCGGATCCTACGAGCAGTACTTC.

This chain joins TRBV10-3 and TRBJ1-1; tentatively, D is TRBD1 (5 bases). CDR1 ENHRY and CDR2 SYGVKD come from the germline V gene. The CDR3 covers 14 residues. V lost 6 bases and J lost 0, with 11 bases in between. CDR3 DNA: TGTGCCATCAGACAGGCGAGCATGAACACTGAAGCTTTCTTT. Protein product: CAIRQASMNTEAFF.

This clone was picked up a small number of times. The rearrangement links TRBV28 to TRBJ2-7; D not certain. Germline-derived CDR1 and CDR2 are MDHEN and SYDVKM. CDR3 length: 12 amino acids. Trimming cost V 8 bases and J 0 bases, with 8 bases left between them. CDR3 loop: CASFQNSYEQYF. The CDR3 coding sequence is TGTGCCAGCTTTCAGAACTCCTACGAGCAGTACTTC.

The V call is TRBV5-6, the J call TRBJ1-3; the D is unclear. V lost 3 bases and J 1 base, leaving 8 bases between the germline ends. Germline V gene sequence: CDR1 SGHDT, CDR2 YYEEEE. The CDR3 totals 14 residues. The DNA for the CDR3 is TGTGCCAGCAGCTCCAGAAGATCTGGAAACACCATATATTTT. This codes for CASSSRRSGNTIYF.

The chain recombines TRBV10-1 with TRBJ2-2, with D perhaps matching TRBD2 (6 bases). This CDR3 region has 17 residues. With 2 bases removed from V and 1 base from J, the gap between germline ends came to 14 bases. Germline CDR1 WNHNN, CDR2 SYGVQD (reference sequence). The DNA of the CDR3 is TGCGCCAGCAGTGAGACCCTACTAGCTGGGAACACCGGGGAGCTGTTTTTT. The encoded protein is CASSETLLAGNTGELFF.

V gene TRBV7-2 combines with J gene TRBJ2-2; the D gene is possibly TRBD1 (6 bases). V was trimmed by 5 bases and J by 0 bases, leaving 13 bases between them. Germline V gene sequence: CDR1 SGHTA, CDR2 FQGNSA. The CDR3 contains 16 residues. The CDR3, as DNA: TGTGCCAGCAGCGTAACAGGGACCTCGAACACCGGGGAGCTGTTTTTT. It translates to CASSVTGTSNTGELFF.

The chain employs TRBV7-9 and TRBJ1-2; D is unresolved. This CDR3 spans 15 amino acids. V was shortened by 1 base and J by 5 bases, with 14 bases between the two germline ends. CDR1 and CDR2 from the germline V gene are SEHNR and FQNEAQ (reference sequence). CDR3 sequence reads: CASSLGFGGTYGYTF. CDR3 coding DNA: TGTGCCAGCAGCTTAGGATTCGGCGGCACGTATGGCTACACCTTC.

The rearrangement uses TRBV2 and TRBJ1-1, with D possibly TRBD1 on 6 matching bases. The germline V gene encodes CDR1 SNHLY and CDR2 FYNNEI. The CDR3 is made up of 15 amino acids. Trimming left V 0 bases short and J 1 base short, with 9 bases between. The CDR3 loop reads CASSEAGRGNTEAFF. CDR3 coding DNA: TGTGCCAGCAGTGAAGCAGGCAGGGGGAACACTGAAGCTTTCTTT.

The rearrangement links TRBV4-1 to TRBJ2-1; 10 bases match TRBD2. Germline V gene data show CDR1 as MGHRA and CDR2 as YSYEKL. Trimming removed 7 bases from V and 0 bases from J; junction bases left unmatched: 3. The CDR3 has 15 residues. This chain's CDR3 is CASTSGGASYNEQFF. The CDR3 coding sequence is TGCGCCAGCACGAGCGGGGGGGCCTCCTACAATGAGCAGTTCTTC.

This clone has a single count. The chain employs TRBV7-2 and TRBJ2-7; 7 bases are a match to TRBD2. Germline CDR1 reads SGHTA; CDR2 reads FQGNSA. The CDR3 runs 14 residues. Trimming at V came to 1 base and at J to 2 bases, leaving 2 bases not matched to a gene. CDR3 region: CASSLDGGAYEQYF. The CDR3 bases are TGTGCCAGCAGCTTAGATGGGGGGGCCTACGAGCAGTACTTC.

This chain joins TRBV24-1 and TRBJ2-1; the match to TRBD2 covers 13 bases. This CDR3 is 15 amino acids long. The germline CDR1 and CDR2 sequences are KGHDR and SFDVKD. Trimming took 6 bases from V and 7 from J; bases not matched to a gene: 5. The CDR3 here is CATSSAGLAGNEQFF. CDR3 DNA: TGTGCCACCAGTAGTGCGGGACTAGCGGGGAATGAGCAGTTCTTC.

V and J are TRBV5-6 and TRBJ1-5; TRBD1 matches 7 bases. In germline, CDR1 is SGHDT, CDR2 YYEEEE. The V and J ends lost 3 bases and 4 bases, in that order; junction bases with no gene match: 4. CDR3 length: 14 residues. The CDR3 loop reads CASSSTGENQPQHF. The CDR3 nucleotides are TGTGCCAGCAGCTCCACAGGGGAGAATCAGCCCCAGCATTTT.

The rearrangement joins TRBV27 to TRBJ1-1; D ambiguous. Looked up from germline, CDR1 is MNHEY and CDR2 is SMNVEV (reference sequence). V was cut by 2 bases and J by 7 bases, with 11 bases left in between. The CDR3 covers 13 residues. This chain's CDR3 is CASSLLPTIEAFF. CDR3 DNA sequence: TGTGCCAGCAGTTTACTGCCGACAATTGAAGCTTTCTTT.

This chain uses TRBV11-2 with TRBJ2-1; 9 bases match TRBD1. This CDR3 contains 16 residues. V was clipped by 1 base and J by 6 bases; unmatched bases: 7. Germline-derived CDR1 and CDR2 are SGHAT and FQNNGV. The CDR3 sequence is CASSLAPGTGINEQFF. In DNA form, the CDR3 reads TGTGCCAGCAGCTTAGCACCCGGGACAGGGATCAATGAGCAGTTCTTC.

As DNA, the CDR3 is TGTGCCAGCAGCGTATCCGGGGAGCTGTTTTTT. As protein: CASSVSGELFF. The gene calls are TRBV11-2 and TRBJ2-2; D gene ambiguous. Between the trimmed V and J ends, which lost 5 bases and 6 bases, there was a span of 4 bases. The germline CDR1 and CDR2 sequences are SGHAT and FQNNGV. This CDR3 contains 11 residues.

The chain is built from TRBV4-2 and TRBJ2-5, with 8 bases lining up with TRBD2. Germline loops: CDR1 LGHNA, CDR2 YNFKEQ. J gave up 7 bases and V 5 bases, and 12 bases lay outside the gene matches. The CDR3 loop spans 15 amino acids. CDR3 in amino acids: CASSDPTSGGGTQYF. The DNA of the CDR3 is TGTGCCAGCAGCGACCCAACTAGCGGAGGAGGGACCCAGTACTTC.

V usage is TRBV18 and J usage is TRBJ2-7; 9 positions agree with TRBD2. The trim removed 3 bases at V and 5 bases at J, leaving 2 bases unmatched. The CDR3 runs to 13 residues. Germline CDR1 and CDR2: KGHSH and LQKENI. The CDR3 nucleotides read TGTGCCAGCTCACCCATAGCGGGGGACGAGCAGTACTTC. Amino acid sequence: CASSPIAGDEQYF.

CDR3 region: CASSVGPGGPNTEAFF. The CDR3 nucleotides are TGTGCCAGCAGCGTAGGGCCAGGGGGGCCGAACACTGAAGCTTTCTTT. V gene TRBV9 combines with J gene TRBJ1-1; 7 bases match TRBD1. This CDR3 has 16 amino acids. V was pared by 0 bases and J by 1 base, with 6 bases of the junction left unmatched. Germline V gene lookup returns CDR1 SGDLS and CDR2 YYNGEE.

This clone came up a few times. V gene TRBV6-2 or TRBV6-3 combines with J gene TRBJ2-3; TRBD1 matches at 8 bases. The germline V gene encodes CDR1 MNHEY and CDR2 SVGEGT. Trimming cost V 6 bases and J 3 bases; bases outside gene matches: 8. The CDR3 contains 15 residues. CDR3 sequence (DNA): TGTGCCAGCAGCTCCCGACAGGGGATGACAGATACGCAGTATTTT. Translated, it gives CASSSRQGMTDTQYF.

This chain links TRBV5-6 with TRBJ2-7; D possibly corresponds to TRBD1 (6 bases). CDR1 is SGHDT, CDR2 YYEEEE, per germline. Trimming pared 1 base from V and 2 bases from J, leaving 10 bases between. This CDR3 contains 14 residues. Here the CDR3 DNA reads TGTGCCAGCAGCTTGCTGACAGGCCCCTACGAGCAGTACTTC. It codes for CASSLLTGPYEQYF.

This chain uses TRBV11-2 with TRBJ1-1, with D maybe TRBD1 (5 bases). From germline, CDR1 is SGHAT and CDR2 FQNNGV. Trimming shortened V by 5 bases and J by 1 base, and 14 bases separated the two germline ends. CDR3 length: 15 amino acids. Here the CDR3 reads CASSRVGGQNTEAFF. CDR3 nucleotide sequence: TGTGCCAGCAGCCGCGTGGGGGGTCAGAACACTGAAGCTTTCTTT.

The J gene is TRBJ1-1, the V gene TRBV29-1, with 8 bases matching TRBD1. Germline-derived CDR1 and CDR2 are SQVTM and ANQGSEA. The CDR3 contains 12 residues. V was clipped by 7 bases and J by 8 bases; unmatched bases: 9. Here the CDR3 DNA reads TGCAGCGCACGACAGGGGAATTTCGAAGCTTTCTTT. Protein: CSARQGNFEAFF.